Detailed here is one TCR beta chain. The clone's antigen remains unknown. No much larger clone exists at a distance of one base, and base qualities are not known. Library preparation used the immunoSEQ multiplex PCR assay. The source study handled its data this way. During preprocessing, nonproductive sequences were removed, as were CDR3s that did not start with C, did not end with F or W, or were shorter than 7 amino acids. The MANAFEST web app identified antigen-specific clonotypes based on expansion compared with the reference and other culture wells. A clone counted as positive if significantly expanded in 2 of 3 replicate wells versus the reference culture at FDR below 0.05. A further requirement for positive clones was significant expansion compared with all other tandem wells, along with an odds ratio above 5. CDR3 homology was measured as pairwise Levenshtein distance, computed with the stringdist R package after trimming three terminal residues from each end. TCRdb took this table from immuneACCESS and kept in-frame rearrangements with V and J called. Such tables lack part of the clones; where checked against another copy, unresolved V genes explain under half of the gap, and the rest is unexplained. V, J and clone size reflect that table, while D and trimming were determined from the DNA. This sample comprises 15,000 to 20,000 clones, about 76% of them detected only once. Approximately 30% of the sample comes from the top ten.

The data originate from a study of CD4 T cells in relation to SARS-CoV-2 and coronaviruses (dated by TCRdb to 2020 to 2023). Background on the whole study: In the ViraFEST assay, PBMCs were cultured with antigen for about eleven days, after which TCR beta CDR3s were sequenced to identify antigen-specific clonal expansions. An HIV-1 Nef peptide pool or a culture without peptide was used as the negative reference condition. Using patient-derived lymphoblastoid cell lines, the shared crossreactive spike epitopes were mapped to their HLA restriction. At the level of individual TCR clonotypes, the study measured memory CD4+ T cell crossreactivity between SARS-CoV-2 spike protein and common cold coronavirus spike proteins. The Adaptive Biotechnologies TCR-sequencing kit was used to sequence samples from a few pre-COVID donors and the naive versus memory experiments, whereas other data were Illumina-based. A different TCR-beta assay, based on Illumina, was used to sequence expansion assays from other donors in the study.

What the research found in general, with its limitations: Small numbers of patients and of tested TCRs were a limitation of the study. Crossreactivity analysis was centred on spike protein, so crossreactivity against other viral proteins was not assessed. Memory CD4+ clonotypes crossrecognizing SARS-CoV-2 and at least one common cold coronavirus spike were found in around 59% of donors. Because no donor provided both pre-pandemic and post-infection samples, tracing the source of pre-existing responses was limited. Compared with monoreactive clones, crossreactive clones had significantly weaker SARS-CoV-2-driven expansion, a result consistent with antigenic imprinting.

CD4+ T cells from unexposed donors were collected before the COVID-19 pandemic (2011-2018). Following 10 days of culture, the EasySep CD4+ T cell isolation kit was used to isolate CD4+ T cells. Unexposed donor CD4+ T cells were tested for reactivity to SARS-CoV-2 S and N and four common cold coronavirus spike pools, as cell number allowed. Each well held 1.5 million to 2 million PBMCs cultured in IMDM containing about 5% human AB serum and about 9.4 IU/ml IL-2. Half of the culture medium was replaced with fresh IL-2-containing medium on days 3 and 7. Triplicate replicate wells were generally used for each peptide culture condition. The leukapheresis product used for the unexposed donors was purchased from a commercial source. Ficoll-Paque PLUS gradient centrifugation was used to isolate PBMCs from leukapheresis product or whole blood. PBMCs were either cryopreserved at -140°C or used fresh in the expansion assay. The QIAamp Micro DNA Kit was used to extract genomic DNA from the CD4+ T cells.

The TCR was taken from a human donor in good health. Sequencing used CD4+ T cells from PBMCs, cultured in vitro.

The nucleotide sequence reads TGTGCCAGCAGCCCTACGGGGGGGTCCCTACAAGAGACCCAGTACTTC. Translated, this is CASSPTGGSLQETQYF. The chain uses TRBV11-2 and TRBJ2-5; TRBD2 matches 8 bases in the middle. The CDR3 goes from the cysteine to the phenylalanine over 16 residues. CDR3 DNA is the only sequence kept; it has 48 bases, read in frame from the first base. Compared with germline, V lacks 5 bases and J lacks 2 bases; bases without a gene match: 10. The germline V gene supplies CDR1 SGHAT and CDR2 FQNNGV.